The clone carrying this T cell receptor beta chain showed up just once. The data were obtained in a study of shared T cell receptors in the human thymus. Profiled with immunoSEQ multiplex PCR; TCRdb holds only in-frame clones, not every one. The sample shows some 400,000 clones, about 95% of them seen only once. The CDR3 runs 14 residues. Per germline, CDR1 MDHEN and CDR2 SYDVKM. With V trimmed by 6 bases and J by 6 bases, 11 bases remained unmatched. This TCR was sampled from a human donor. Sequencing was done on a sample of thymocytes. This sequence joins TRBV28 and TRBJ2-7; 7 bases line up with TRBD1. CDR3 DNA sequence: TGTGCCAGCAGCCACAGGGGTTCGAGGCCCGAGCAGTACTTC. This translates into CASSHRGSRPEQYF.